The 4 T cell receptor beta chains below were found in one sample sequenced in a study of OX40 agonist ivuxolimab in advanced cancers. Receptor libraries were prepared by the immunoSEQ multiplex PCR assay. TCRdb took this table from immuneACCESS and kept in-frame rearrangements with V and J called. Such tables lack part of the clones; where checked against another copy, unresolved V genes explain under half of the gap, and the rest is unexplained. The sample yields some 38,000 clones; roughly nine tenths were counted once. About 43% of the sample goes to the ten largest clones. Sequences were derived from CD4+ or CD8+ T cells sorted from blood, sampled in a trial of the OX40 agonist ivuxolimab. The receptors derive from an adult with an advanced solid tumor such as melanoma, head and neck, liver or kidney cancer.

V gene TRBV9 combines with J gene TRBJ2-7, with D perhaps matching TRBD1 or TRBD2 (5 bases each). The CDR3 is 12 residues long. With 0 bases removed from V and 5 bases from J, the gap between germline ends came to 6 bases. CDR1 and CDR2 (germline): SGDLS, YYNGEE. The CDR3, as DNA: TGTGCCAGCAGCGTAGGGGGGAACGAGCAGTACTTC. Its translation: CASSVGGNEQYF.

The V and J genes are TRBV6-5 and TRBJ2-5; 7 nucleotides align to TRBD2. Per germline, CDR1 MNHEY and CDR2 SVGAGI. V was clipped by 6 bases and J by 1 base; unmatched bases: 8. The CDR3 is 15 amino acids. The CDR3, as DNA: TGTGCCAGCAGCAGCTATGGGGGGGTCCAAGAGACCCAGTACTTC. It specifies CASSSYGGVQETQYF.

CDR3 nucleotide sequence: TGTGCCAGCGGTGTGTCGGGACAGGGTTCCCACGAGCAGTACTTC. Its protein product is CASGVSGQGSHEQYF. J is TRBJ2-7 and V is TRBV6-1, with 9 bases fitting TRBD1. Germline-derived CDR1 and CDR2 are MNHNS and SASEGT. The CDR3 loop spans 15 amino acids. The V gene end was trimmed by 8 bases and the J gene end by 5 bases; junction bases not matched to a gene: 13.

The V and J genes are TRBV4-1 and TRBJ2-4, with 11 bases matching TRBD1. This CDR3 has 17 residues. J was trimmed by 8 bases and V by 2 bases; bases with no gene match: 11. The germline gives CDR1 MGHRA, CDR2 YSYEKL. For the CDR3, the DNA is TGCGCCAGCAGCCAATTCGCTCCGGGACAGGGGGTTTACATTCAGTACTTC. It translates to CASSQFAPGQGVYIQYF.